This T cell receptor beta chain was captured in a study of T cells in Graves' hyperthyroidism and ophthalmopathy. The investigators amplified TCR beta CDR3 regions from RNA transcripts. The HTBI primer set served for first-round RT-PCR of the TCR CDR3. Via MiXCR, TCRdb re-called the multiplex PCR reads, giving one row per CDR3 protein. Among 350,000 to 400,000 distinct CDR3 sequences listed, more than 12% were seen once. This clonotype was counted many times. The sample consisted of blood. The receptor comes from a young woman with Graves' hyperthyroidism.

Here the CDR3 reads CASSRARAPNTQYF. CDR3 DNA sequence: TGTGCCAGCAGTCGAGCTCGGGCGCCGAATACGCAGTATTTT. V and J are TRBV28 and TRBJ2-3; D is ambiguous. There are 14 residues in the CDR3. Germline-derived CDR1 and CDR2 are MDHEN and SYDVKM. V lost 5 bases and J 7 bases, leaving 16 bases between the germline ends.